This T cell receptor beta chain was profiled in a study of T cells in narcolepsy. At the level of the study: Enrolled donors included narcolepsy type 1 or type 2 patients and healthy controls.

About this clone itself: What it recognizes is unknown.

The data were produced by immunoSEQ multiplex PCR, yet TCRdb's version contains in-frame clones alone and is incomplete. The table shows around 32,000 clones, with 80% to 85% occurring only once. General observations from the study: Same-patient CSF and blood CD4+ T cell clonotypes included HCRT-specific and TRIB2-specific autoreactive ones. No autoreactive T cell clone sequences appeared in some memory CD4+ repertoires. Blood of same and different patients, but not healthy controls, reportedly held recurring autoreactive clonotypes.

The receptor was derived from a human donor with narcolepsy. The material sequenced was CD45RA- memory CD4+ T cells from PBMCs.

The CDR3 DNA follows: TGTGCCAGCAGTGAACCGGGACAGGGGAGTTCCTACGAGCAGTACTTC. Translating it yields CASSEPGQGSSYEQYF. The V call is TRBV6-1, the J call TRBJ2-7, with TRBD1 matching over 10 bases. This CDR3 contains 16 residues. V lost 2 bases and J lost 1; bases outside the gene matches: 5. Looked up from germline, CDR1 is MNHNS and CDR2 is SASEGT.